This is a list of T cell receptor beta chains from one sample in a study of graft-versus-host responses after intestinal transplantation. The assay was immunoSEQ multiplex PCR, and TCRdb's table has in-frame clones only and misses some. The sample has some 100,000 clones; roughly 93% are singletons. What these receptors recognize is not known. The sequencing here drew on unstimulated CD8+ T cells sorted from spleen or lymph node cells, taken before transplant. The origin of the receptors is a human donor who was the organ donor for an intestinal transplant. CDR3s leave out the opening cysteine and the closing phenylalanine or tryptophan. Fields, in order: V gene, J gene, CDR3 protein.

TRBV2	TRBJ1-1	ASSLLTVNTEAF
TRBV27	TRBJ1-2	ASSLFRNYGYT
TRBV10-3	TRBJ2-2	AISESILADLTGELF
TRBV12-2	TRBJ2-7	ASRLSGGGLADPYEQY
TRBV18	TRBJ1-6	ASSPRGPNSPLH
TRBV13	TRBJ2-3	ASSLAGPTLSPTDTQY
TRBV5-1	TRBJ1-5	ASSLSGNQPQH
TRBV11-2	TRBJ2-1	ASSSRARGSNEQF
TRBV6-1	TRBJ2-3	ASSDETGIHTQY
TRBV7-8	TRBJ1-1	ASSSYTEAF
TRBV27	TRBJ2-7	ASSLFPAGHLEQY
TRBV9	TRBJ2-7	ASSKGGGNYEQY
TRBV29-1	TRBJ1-4	SVKHRDSGNEKLF
TRBV5-1	TRBJ1-1	ASSLEGATEAF
TRBV7-2	TRBJ2-1	ASSQPGTAHNEQF
TRBV4-3	TRBJ2-1	ASSQGVTSGEQF
TRBV19	TRBJ1-3	ASSPRDSYWKDTIY
TRBV6-5	TRBJ2-7	ASSYSAGPYEQY
TRBV20-1	TRBJ1-2	SVRAGIYT
TRBV13	TRBJ2-7	ASSSGGFNEQY
TRBV28	TRBJ1-6	ASSFSARGIHSPLH
TRBV11-3	TRBJ2-5	ASSSPGQETQY
TRBV30	TRBJ1-1	AWSAGTDTEAF
TRBV7-9	TRBJ1-1	ASSQGGTEAF
TRBV19	TRBJ1-1	ASSIWPNTEAF
TRBV5-8	TRBJ2-6	ASSSFTGSDHSGANVLT
TRBV6-5	TRBJ2-1	ASGTSGSNEQF
TRBV19	TRBJ2-6	ASSTGTYGANVLT
TRBV19	TRBJ2-1	ASSSPPGDKTINEQF
TRBV6-1	TRBJ1-5	ASGSLSGSNQPQH
TRBV7-2	TRBJ2-7	ASSLEEAEFPYEQY
TRBV6-5	TRBJ2-3	ASRNHPGGTQY